The clone carrying this TCR beta chain was seen only a few times. These data come from a study of blood T cells in healthy people across ages. It was with a sample-barcoded 5' primer and a J-beta primer mix that a second PCR of about 7 to 12 cycles was run. Each cDNA was tagged by a template-switch adaptor containing 12 random nucleotides. In TCRdb, the 5' RACE reads were re-called with MiXCR into one record per CDR3 protein. This repertoire shows about 970,000 distinct CDR3 sequences, just over 50% found once; its top ten account for about a fifth. The clonotype was recovered from a woman aged 55 to 70 in good health. The sample consisted of blood.

The CDR3 region has the DNA TGTGCCAGCAGTCAAACGTATAGTCAGCCCCAGCATTTT. This translates into CASSQTYSQPQHF. The V call is TRBV7-6, the J call TRBJ1-5; the D is unclear. V lost 6 bases to trimming and J lost 6 bases, with 12 bases between them. The CDR3 loop spans 13 amino acids. Germline V lookup: CDR1 SGHVS, CDR2 FNYEAQ.